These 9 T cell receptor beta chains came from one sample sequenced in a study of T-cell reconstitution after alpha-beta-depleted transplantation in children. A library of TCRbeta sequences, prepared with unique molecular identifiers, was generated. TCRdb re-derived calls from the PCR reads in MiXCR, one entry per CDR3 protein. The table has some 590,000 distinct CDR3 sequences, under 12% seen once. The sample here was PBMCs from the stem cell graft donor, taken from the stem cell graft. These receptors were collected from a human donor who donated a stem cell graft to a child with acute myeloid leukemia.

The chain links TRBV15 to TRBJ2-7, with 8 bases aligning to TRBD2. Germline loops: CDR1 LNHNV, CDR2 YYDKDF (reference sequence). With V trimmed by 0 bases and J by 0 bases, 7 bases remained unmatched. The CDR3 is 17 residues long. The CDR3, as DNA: TGTGCCACCAGCAGAGAGGCGGGGGGTAGAAGCTCCTACGAGCAGTACTTC. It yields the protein CATSREAGGRSSYEQYF.

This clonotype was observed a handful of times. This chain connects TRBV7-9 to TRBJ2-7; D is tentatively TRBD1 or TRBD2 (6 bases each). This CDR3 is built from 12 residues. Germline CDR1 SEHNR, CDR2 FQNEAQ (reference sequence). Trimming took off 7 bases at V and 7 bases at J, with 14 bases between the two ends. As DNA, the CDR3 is TGTGCCAGCAACGGGGGCAAGTGGGAGCAGTACTTC. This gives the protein CASNGGKWEQYF.

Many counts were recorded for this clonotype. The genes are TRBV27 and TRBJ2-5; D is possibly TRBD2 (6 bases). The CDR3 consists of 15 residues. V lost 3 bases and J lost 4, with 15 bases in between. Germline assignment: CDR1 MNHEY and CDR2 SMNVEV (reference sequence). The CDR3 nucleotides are TGTGCCAGCAGTTTCCTCCCGACTAGATTAGAGACCCAGTACTTC. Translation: CASSFLPTRLETQYF.

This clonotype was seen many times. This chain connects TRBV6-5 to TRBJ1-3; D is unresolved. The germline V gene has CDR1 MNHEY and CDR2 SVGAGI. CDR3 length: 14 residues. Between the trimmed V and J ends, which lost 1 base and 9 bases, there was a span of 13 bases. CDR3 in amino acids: CASSYLGSVSTIYF. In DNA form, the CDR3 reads TGTGCCAGCAGTTACTTGGGTTCTGTGAGCACCATATATTTT.

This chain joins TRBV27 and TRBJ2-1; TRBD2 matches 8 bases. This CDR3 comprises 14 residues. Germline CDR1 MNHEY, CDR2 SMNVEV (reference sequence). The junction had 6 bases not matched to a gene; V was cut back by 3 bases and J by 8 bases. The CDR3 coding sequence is TGTGCCAGCAGTTTCAGCGGGAGTTACGATGAGCAGTTCTTC. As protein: CASSFSGSYDEQFF.

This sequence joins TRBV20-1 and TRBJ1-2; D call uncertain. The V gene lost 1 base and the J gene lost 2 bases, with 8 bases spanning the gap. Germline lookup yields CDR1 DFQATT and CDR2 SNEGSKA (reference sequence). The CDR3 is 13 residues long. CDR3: CSARGPANYGYTF. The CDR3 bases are TGCAGTGCTAGAGGACCAGCGAACTATGGCTACACCTTC.

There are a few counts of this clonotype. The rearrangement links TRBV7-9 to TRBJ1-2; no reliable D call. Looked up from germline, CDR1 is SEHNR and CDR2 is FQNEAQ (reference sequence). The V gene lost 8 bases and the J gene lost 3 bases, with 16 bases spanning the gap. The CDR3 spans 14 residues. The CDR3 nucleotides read TGTGCCAGCGGCCAGCCCGGTCGGGACTATGGCTACACCTTC. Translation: CASGQPGRDYGYTF.

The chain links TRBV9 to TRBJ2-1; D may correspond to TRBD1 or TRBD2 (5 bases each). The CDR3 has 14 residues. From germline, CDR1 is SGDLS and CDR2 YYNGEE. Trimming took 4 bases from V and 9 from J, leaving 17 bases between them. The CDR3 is CASSSGTWPLEQFF. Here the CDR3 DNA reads TGTGCCAGCAGCTCCGGGACGTGGCCGCTTGAGCAGTTCTTC.

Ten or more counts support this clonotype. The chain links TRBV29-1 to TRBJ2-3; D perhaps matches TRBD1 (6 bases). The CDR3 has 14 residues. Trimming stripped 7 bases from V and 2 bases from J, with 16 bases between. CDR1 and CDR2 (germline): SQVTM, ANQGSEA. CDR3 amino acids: CSAGGPTSTDTQYF. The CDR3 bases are TGCAGCGCTGGGGGCCCTACTTCCACAGATACGCAGTATTTT.